This is a list of T cell receptor beta chains from one sample in a study of blood T cell repertoires in COVID-19. Profiled with immunoSEQ multiplex PCR; TCRdb holds only in-frame clones, not every one. In the table there are some 270,000 clones, 89% of which are singletons. The sequencing sample was made of PBMCs or T cells enriched from blood (not recorded which). Every receptor here comes from a woman aged 40 to 50 who had recovered from COVID-19. CDR3s include the opening cysteine and the closing phenylalanine or tryptophan. D genes are given only for firm matches. Clone size, where shown, is once, few, many, or a class for clones that have expanded.

j_call,d_call,clone_size,v_call,cdr3_aa,cdr3_nt
TRBJ1-1,NA,NA,TRBV30,CAWGTFRGSAEAFF,TGTGCCTGGGGGACCTTTAGGGGAAGTGCTGAAGCTTTCTTT
TRBJ1-1,NA,once,TRBV5-1,CASSVGWGVWTEAFF,TGCGCCAGCAGCGTGGGTTGGGGGGTTTGGACTGAAGCTTTCTTT
TRBJ2-2,NA,NA,TRBV9,CASSVRDSRNTGELFF,TGTGCCAGCAGCGTTCGGGACTCGCGGAACACCGGGGAGCTGTTTTTT
TRBJ1-3,TRBD1,few,TRBV28,CASSTWTGGVPSGNTIYF,TGTGCCAGCAGTACCTGGACAGGGGGCGTGCCCTCTGGAAACACCATATATTTT
TRBJ2-7,TRBD2,NA,TRBV7-8,CASSESGTSGYEQYF,TGTGCCAGCAGCGAATCCGGGACTAGCGGCTACGAGCAGTACTTC
TRBJ1-6,NA,NA,TRBV5-1,CASSPDSSSYNSPLHF,TGCGCCAGCAGCCCAGACAGTAGCTCCTATAATTCACCCCTCCACTTT
TRBJ2-1,TRBD2,NA,TRBV7-8,CASSGGAGSSYNEQFF,TGTGCCAGCAGCGGAGGAGCGGGAAGCTCCTACAATGAGCAGTTCTTC
TRBJ2-7,TRBD2,NA,TRBV28,CASFSGSSYEQYF,TGTGCCAGCTTCAGCGGGAGCTCCTACGAGCAGTACTTC
TRBJ2-1,TRBD2,NA,TRBV7-9,CASSSRRAGLNEQFF,TGTGCCAGCAGTTCCCGTCGAGCGGGACTGAATGAGCAGTTCTTC
TRBJ2-3,TRBD1,NA,TRBV7-2,CASSLWGTGVAQYF,TGTGCCAGCAGCCTATGGGGGACAGGGGTTGCGCAGTATTTT
TRBJ1-3,TRBD1,NA,TRBV18,CASSPIRQGSGNTIYF,TGTGCCAGCTCACCAATCCGACAGGGCTCTGGAAACACCATATATTTT
TRBJ1-2,TRBD1,NA,TRBV3-1/TRBV3-2,CASSQARTGGGYTF,TGTGCCAGCAGCCAAGCGAGGACAGGCGGGGGCTACACCTTC
TRBJ1-4,NA,NA,TRBV2,CASSEASTNEKLFF,TGTGCCAGCAGTGAGGCCTCAACTAATGAAAAACTGTTTTTT
TRBJ2-1,NA,NA,TRBV15,CATSRAAGSYNEQFF,TGTGCCACCAGCAGAGCAGCGGGCTCCTACAATGAGCAGTTCTTC
TRBJ1-6,NA,few,TRBV9,CASSVGSGGGENSPLHF,TGTGCCAGCAGCGTAGGTTCTGGGGGAGGGGAGAATTCACCCCTCCACTTT
TRBJ1-6,NA,NA,TRBV9,CASSVDQKSPLHF,TGTGCCAGCAGCGTAGATCAGAAATCGCCCCTCCACTTT
TRBJ2-5,TRBD2,NA,TRBV5-1,CASSGGLAEGETQYF,TGCGCCAGCAGCGGCGGACTAGCGGAAGGGGAGACCCAGTACTTC
TRBJ1-1,NA,NA,TRBV7-2,CASSLRAGKAEAFF,TGTGCCAGCAGCTTAAGGGCAGGGAAGGCTGAAGCTTTCTTT
TRBJ2-5,TRBD2,NA,TRBV5-1,CASSFGTSGGQETQYF,TGCGCCAGCAGCTTCGGGACTAGCGGGGGACAAGAGACCCAGTACTTC
TRBJ2-1,TRBD2,NA,TRBV7-2,CASSLAFITGLAGVNNEQFF,TGTGCCAGCAGCTTAGCATTCATAACGGGACTAGCGGGAGTTAATAATGAGCAGTTCTTC
TRBJ1-2,NA,NA,TRBV4-2,CASSQRGGRSDGYTF,TGTGCCAGCAGCCAAAGGGGTGGCAGGTCTGACGGCTACACCTTC
TRBJ1-5,NA,NA,TRBV5-1,CASSPNGAARDQPQHF,TGCGCCAGCAGCCCGAATGGGGCAGCAAGGGATCAGCCCCAGCATTTT
TRBJ2-1,NA,NA,TRBV6-2/TRBV6-3,CASCRVTGYNEQFF,TGTGCCAGCTGCCGGGTGACGGGTTACAATGAGCAGTTCTTC
TRBJ1-5,TRBD1,NA,TRBV7-2,CASSLSGTERNQPQHF,TGTGCCAGCAGCTTATCCGGGACAGAGCGAAATCAGCCCCAGCATTTT
TRBJ1-4,NA,NA,TRBV6-5,CASSLRGEKLFF,TGTGCCAGCAGCTTACGGGGTGAAAAACTGTTTTTT
TRBJ1-1,TRBD1,NA,TRBV7-2,CASSLPNRGKDTEAFF,TGTGCCAGCAGCTTGCCCAACAGGGGGAAGGACACTGAAGCTTTCTTT
TRBJ2-3,TRBD1,NA,TRBV9,CASSVERGRSTDTQYF,TGTGCCAGCAGCGTAGAGAGGGGGCGAAGCACAGATACGCAGTATTTT
TRBJ1-5,NA,NA,TRBV2,CASSAAGNSNQPQHF,TGTGCCAGCAGTGCGGCGGGGAATAGCAATCAGCCCCAGCATTTT
TRBJ1-2,TRBD1,NA,TRBV7-2,CASSETRGTGSGYTF,TGTGCCAGCAGCGAGACGAGGGGGACAGGGAGCGGCTACACCTTC
TRBJ2-7,TRBD1,NA,TRBV5-1,CASSLWDRVYEQYF,TGCGCCAGCAGCTTGTGGGACAGGGTTTACGAGCAGTACTTC
TRBJ1-3,TRBD1,NA,TRBV28,CASSSDREDTIYF,TGTGCCAGCAGTTCGGACAGGGAGGACACCATATATTTT
TRBJ1-1,TRBD1,NA,TRBV7-2,CASSLATRQGKRNTEAFF,TGTGCCAGCAGCTTAGCGACGAGACAGGGGAAGCGAAACACTGAAGCTTTCTTT
TRBJ1-2,NA,NA,TRBV2,CASSGQEEGYTF,TGTGCCAGCAGTGGACAGGAGGAGGGCTACACCTTC
TRBJ2-3,TRBD2,NA,TRBV14,CASSMAGGTDTQYF,TGTGCCAGCAGTATGGCGGGAGGCACAGATACGCAGTATTTT
TRBJ1-1,NA,NA,TRBV18,CASSLGRRVSEAFF,TGTGCCAGCTCACTGGGGAGGAGGGTGTCCGAAGCTTTCTTT
TRBJ1-6,NA,NA,TRBV6-1,CASSEPGVNSPLHF,TGTGCCAGCAGTGAACCGGGGGTAAATTCACCCCTCCACTTT
TRBJ2-3,NA,NA,TRBV9,CASSVVQATDTQYF,TGTGCCAGCAGCGTAGTCCAGGCCACGGATACGCAGTATTTT
TRBJ1-3,NA,NA,TRBV5-6,CASSLGQSGNTIYF,TGTGCCAGCAGCTTGGGACAGTCTGGAAACACCATATATTTT
TRBJ1-2,TRBD1,NA,TRBV5-8,CASSFTGGYGYTF,TGTGCCAGCAGCTTCACAGGGGGCTATGGCTACACCTTC
TRBJ2-1,TRBD2,once,TRBV10-3,CAISESRPQRDSYNEQFF,TGTGCCATCAGTGAGTCCCGCCCTCAGCGGGACTCCTACAATGAGCAGTTCTTC
TRBJ2-7,NA,NA,TRBV4-1,CASSQDRWARNEQYF,TGCGCCAGCAGCCAAGACAGGTGGGCCAGGAACGAGCAGTACTTC
TRBJ2-3,NA,NA,TRBV10-1,CASSSSRGTDTQYF,TGCGCCAGCAGCTCTAGTAGGGGGACAGATACGCAGTATTTT
TRBJ1-5,TRBD1,NA,TRBV5-1,CASSTGQGKEPQHF,TGCGCCAGCAGCACGGGACAGGGCAAGGAGCCCCAGCATTTT
TRBJ1-2,NA,NA,TRBV19,CASSIDPGLRGYTF,TGTGCCAGTAGTATAGATCCGGGGTTAAGAGGCTACACCTTC
TRBJ1-2,NA,NA,TRBV19,CASNNRVGVGYTF,TGTGCCAGTAATAACAGGGTTGGAGTTGGCTACACCTTC
TRBJ1-1,TRBD1,NA,TRBV4-1,CASSQDSPGQLEAFF,TGCGCCAGCAGCCAAGATAGCCCGGGACAGCTTGAAGCTTTCTTT
TRBJ2-2,NA,NA,TRBV7-9,CASSLYGTGELFF,TGTGCCAGCAGCTTATACGGGACCGGGGAGCTGTTTTTT
TRBJ2-5,TRBD2,NA,TRBV3-1/TRBV3-2,CASSQGKTSGGVRETQYF,TGTGCCAGCAGCCAAGGCAAAACTAGCGGGGGGGTCCGAGAGACCCAGTACTTC
TRBJ1-2,TRBD1,NA,TRBV5-4,CASSLAGTATNYGYTF,TGTGCCAGCAGCTTGGCCGGGACAGCTACCAACTATGGCTACACCTTC
TRBJ2-1,TRBD1,NA,TRBV5-1,CASSGTGADNEQFF,TGCGCCAGCAGCGGGACAGGGGCGGACAATGAGCAGTTCTTC
TRBJ1-3,TRBD1,NA,TRBV11-2,CASSARRTGHGNTIYF,TGTGCCAGCAGCGCTAGGCGGACAGGGCATGGAAACACCATATATTTT
TRBJ2-1,TRBD2,NA,TRBV3-1/TRBV3-2,CASSPMTHAGEGEQFF,TGTGCCAGCAGCCCCATGACCCACGCGGGGGAAGGTGAGCAGTTCTTC
TRBJ1-2,TRBD1,NA,TRBV5-5,CASSLDRNLYGYTF,TGTGCCAGCAGTCTGGACAGGAACCTCTACGGCTACACCTTC